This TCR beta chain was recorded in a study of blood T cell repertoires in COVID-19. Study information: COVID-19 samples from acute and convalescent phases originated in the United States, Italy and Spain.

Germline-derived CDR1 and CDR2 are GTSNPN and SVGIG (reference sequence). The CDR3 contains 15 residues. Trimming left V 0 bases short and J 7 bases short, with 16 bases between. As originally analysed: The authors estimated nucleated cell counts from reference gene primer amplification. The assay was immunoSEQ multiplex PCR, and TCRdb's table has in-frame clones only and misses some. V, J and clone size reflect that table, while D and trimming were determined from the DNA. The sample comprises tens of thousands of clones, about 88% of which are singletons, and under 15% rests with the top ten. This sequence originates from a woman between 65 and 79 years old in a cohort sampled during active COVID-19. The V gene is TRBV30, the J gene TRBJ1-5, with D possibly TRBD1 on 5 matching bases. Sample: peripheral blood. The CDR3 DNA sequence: TGTGCCTGGAGTGTACGGGCAGGGCCAGGGCAGCCCCAGCATTTT. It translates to CAWSVRAGPGQPQHF. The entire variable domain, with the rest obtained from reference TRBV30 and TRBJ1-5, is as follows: SQTIHQWPATLVQPVGSPLSLECTVEGTSNPNLYWYRQAAGRGLQLLFYSVGIGQISSEVPQNLSASRPQDRQFILSSKKLLLSDSGFYLCAWSVRAGPGQPQHFGDGTRLSIL.